The sequence of this T cell receptor beta chain was determined in a study of early T cells in non-severe SARS-CoV-2 infection. Study overall: Bulk RNA isolated from unsorted whole blood underwent sequencing; chains were not paired.

Study-level findings and limits: VDJdb-based annotation leaned toward anti-spike CD8 responses and missed private and CD4 specificities.

Unique molecular identifiers (one per individual cDNA molecule) were attached. TCRdb reanalysed the 5' RACE reads using MiXCR and keeps one entry per CDR3 protein. This table holds tens of thousands of distinct CDR3 sequences, just under 9% found once. This clonotype was seen only a few times. The antigen is not known. The CDR3 sequence is 13 residues long. The germline V gene encodes CDR1 MDHEN and CDR2 SYDVKM. Trimming took off 5 bases at V and 6 bases at J, with 11 bases between the two ends. Sequenced: whole blood. This receptor was taken from an adult who was a healthcare worker with PCR-confirmed SARS-CoV-2 infection or an uninfected control (not recorded which). J is TRBJ2-1 and V is TRBV28; no firm D call. The CDR3 protein is CASSLLQPNEQFF. The CDR3 DNA follows: TGTGCCAGCAGTCTCCTCCAACCCAATGAGCAGTTCTTC.